Sequencing of this T cell receptor (beta chain) was carried out in a study of radiotherapy plus CTLA-4 blockade in lung cancer. Whole-study context: Disease control was present in more than 25% of patients, and objective responses in approximately 18%. Notes on the study in general: Among blood TCR repertoires after radiotherapy plus ipilimumab, tumor-derived clones expanded. According to reports, early shifts in blood T cell clones, alongside interferon-beta, forecast response most accurately.

About this clone: Its specificity is unknown.

V lost 3 bases to trimming and J lost 2 bases, with 7 bases between them. Germline-derived CDR1 and CDR2 are MNHNS and SASEGT. The CDR3 totals 13 residues. Lung cancer patients with chemo-refractory metastatic non-small-cell disease were given focal radiation plus CTLA-4 blockade with ipilimumab. Produced via immunoSEQ multiplex PCR; TCRdb's table is partial and in-frame only. Here the sample spans about 90,000 clones, about four fifths being singletons. This chain joins TRBV6-1 and TRBJ1-1, with D possibly TRBD1 on 6 matching bases. The sequenced sample was peripheral blood, obtained from a patient treated with radiotherapy plus ipilimumab. This sequence was found in a human donor with non-small cell lung cancer that progressed on radiotherapy plus ipilimumab. In DNA, the CDR3 is TGTGCCAGCAGTGACAGGGGAAACACTGAAGCTTTCTTT. Translation gives CASSDRGNTEAFF.